The 23 T cell receptor beta chains listed next were all sequenced from one sample in a study of human T cells and chemical hapten exposure listed by TCRdb under 2021. The protocol used for the library was RACE. The reads were generated on a NextSeq 500. The public reads were reanalyzed by TCRdb: fastp trimming at Q25, MiXCR alignment, in-frame beta chains only. CDR3 protein duplicates are merged, each entry listing the most common genes and DNA. This sample gives a few hundred thousand distinct CDR3 sequences in total; 4.5% to 5.5% of them show up just once. The ten largest clones take up about 8.2% of the sample. Reading the label with the study, this specimen's time point is: pre-sensitization, week 0. The sample's treatment or condition label, decoded: therapeutic diphenylcyclopropenone sensitization with weekly scalp DPC. Sequencing was performed on whole blood, taken in connection with sensitization to the hapten diphenylcyclopropenone (DPC). The receptors stem from a woman between 18 and 29 years old with alopecia areata. Some clones in this sample may be carry-over from other donors' samples.

This clonotype was recorded at least ten times. This chain connects TRBV7-9 to TRBJ1-1; D is possibly TRBD1 (6 bases). The germline CDR1 and CDR2 sequences are SEHNR and FQNEAQ (reference sequence). The V end was cut by 5 bases, the J end by 6 bases, with 13 bases between. This CDR3 has 13 amino acids. This CDR3 is CASSPRQVAEAFF. CDR3 sequence (DNA): TGTGCCAGCAGCCCCCGACAGGTTGCTGAAGCTTTCTTT.

This clonotype was counted ten times or more. V is TRBV3-1 and J is TRBJ2-7; D unresolved. V lost 1 base to trimming and J lost 2 bases, with 6 bases between them. The CDR3 runs 13 residues. The germline V gene encodes CDR1 LGHDT and CDR2 YNNKEL (reference sequence). The CDR3 region is CASSQVPAYEQYF. The CDR3 DNA reads TGTGCCAGCAGCCAAGTTCCGGCCTACGAGCAGTACTTC.

J is TRBJ2-4 and V is TRBV2; no firm D call. The CDR3 extends over 12 amino acids. Between the trimmed V and J ends, which lost 0 bases and 7 bases, there was a span of 4 bases. Germline CDR1 reads SNHLY; CDR2 reads FYNNEI. The DNA for the CDR3 is TGTGCCAGCAGTGAAGCGCAGAACATTCAGTACTTC. Translating gives CASSEAQNIQYF. Complete variable domain (other parts from reference TRBV2 and TRBJ2-4): EPEVTQTPSHQVTQMGQEVILRCVPISNHLYFYWYRQILGQKVEFLVSFYNNEISEKSEIFDDQFSVERPDGSNFTLKIRSTKLEDSAMYFCASSEAQNIQYFGAGTRLSVL.

This clonotype has only a few counts. V usage is TRBV4-1 and J usage is TRBJ2-4; no definite D call. Germline lookup yields CDR1 MGHRA and CDR2 YSYEKL. V was shortened by 0 bases and J by 0 bases, with 15 bases between the two germline ends. The CDR3 is 18 residues long. This chain's CDR3 is CASSQDNPSLVAKNIQYF. In DNA form, the CDR3 reads TGCGCCAGCAGCCAAGACAACCCGAGTTTGGTAGCCAAAAACATTCAGTACTTC.

The chain joins TRBV27 to TRBJ1-5; 9 bases line up with TRBD1. CDR3 length: 15 residues. Trimming took 2 bases from V and 5 from J; bases not matched to a gene: 4. The germline gives CDR1 MNHEY, CDR2 SMNVEV (reference sequence). The CDR3 sequence is CASSLGQGMDQPQHF. DNA for the CDR3: TGTGCCAGCAGTTTAGGACAGGGGATGGATCAGCCCCAGCATTTT.

This clonotype turned up a few times. The genes are TRBV5-4 and TRBJ1-5, with D possibly matching TRBD1 (6 bases). The CDR3 extends over 15 amino acids. The germline V and J ends were trimmed by 2 bases and 2 bases, with 11 bases remaining between them. The germline CDR1 and CDR2 sequences are SGHNT and YYREEE (reference sequence). CDR3 residues: CASSFRGEGNQPQHF. CDR3 in DNA: TGTGCCAGCAGCTTCAGGGGCGAAGGCAATCAGCCCCAGCATTTT.

This clonotype was counted a few times. The V call is TRBV27, the J call TRBJ2-3; 7 bases line up with TRBD1. V lost 5 bases, J lost 3 bases, and 5 bases stayed unmatched. Germline CDR1 is MNHEY and CDR2 is SMNVEV (reference sequence). This CDR3 has 14 residues. CDR3 DNA: TGTGCCAGCAGTCATATGACAGGGACAGATACGCAGTATTTT. It specifies CASSHMTGTDTQYF.

In its sample, this clonotype was seen many times. The gene calls are TRBV12-3 or TRBV12-4 and TRBJ2-2; weak D call: TRBD1 (6 bases). The CDR3 has 14 residues. V lost 7 bases and J lost 7, with 16 bases in between. The CDR3 nucleotides are TGTGCCAGCAAGAGACAGGCGGATGGCGGGGAGCTGTTTTTT. It encodes CASKRQADGGELFF.

In this sample, this clonotype turned up a few times. This chain uses TRBV6-2 or TRBV6-3 with TRBJ1-5; 11 bases align to TRBD1. Germline-derived CDR1 and CDR2 are MNHEY and SVGEGT. CDR3 length: 15 amino acids. Unmatched junction bases numbered 7, after V lost 10 bases and J lost 2 bases. The CDR3 is CATWTGGAGNQPQHF. DNA of the CDR3: TGTGCCACCTGGACAGGGGGCGCGGGCAATCAGCCCCAGCATTTT.

This clonotype occurred many times. The chain couples TRBV2 to TRBJ1-6; D remains unclear. The CDR3 contains 14 residues. From germline, CDR1 is SNHLY and CDR2 FYNNEI. The V gene lost 7 bases and the J gene lost 9 bases, with 16 bases spanning the gap. This CDR3 reads CASTAMGFGSPLHF. CDR3 bases: TGTGCCAGCACTGCAATGGGGTTCGGTTCACCCCTCCACTTT.

A single count supports this clonotype. The J gene is TRBJ1-2, the V gene TRBV5-6; D gene ambiguous. This CDR3 is built from 13 residues. Trimming shortened V by 0 bases and J by 4 bases, and 7 bases separated the two germline ends. Germline V gene data show CDR1 as SGHDT and CDR2 as YYEEEE. The CDR3: CASSLERFYGYTF. The CDR3 nucleotides read TGTGCCAGCAGCTTGGAACGATTCTATGGCTACACCTTC. The full variable domain, its missing parts supplied by reference TRBV5-6 and TRBJ1-2, is DAGVTQSPTHLIKTRGQQVTLRCSPKSGHDTVSWYQQALGQGPQFIFQYYEEEERQRGNFPDRFSGHQFPNYSSELNVNALLLGDSALYLCASSLERFYGYTFGSGTRLTVV.

The rearrangement joins TRBV3-1 to TRBJ2-7; possibly TRBD1 for D (5 bases). The CDR3 has 15 amino acids. Germline V CDR1 and CDR2: LGHDT, YNNKEL (reference sequence). Deletions cut 4 bases from V and 5 bases from J, with 18 bases between. The CDR3 is CASSPSLVGAHEQYF. The DNA of the CDR3 is TGTGCCAGCAGCCCAAGTTTAGTAGGGGCCCACGAGCAGTACTTC.

The sample holds a few counts of this clonotype. The J gene is TRBJ1-5, the V gene TRBV18; weak D call: TRBD1 (5 bases). With 0 bases removed from V and 0 bases from J, the gap between germline ends came to 12 bases. The CDR3 length is 17 residues. Germline V gene sequence: CDR1 KGHSH, CDR2 LQKENI. The CDR3 DNA is TGTGCCAGCTCACCACCGGAGGAGGGGTTTAGCAATCAGCCCCAGCATTTT. This sequence encodes CASSPPEEGFSNQPQHF.

The chain carries TRBV7-8 and TRBJ1-1; D possibly corresponds to TRBD1 (6 bases). The V end was cut by 2 bases, the J end by 0 bases, with 13 bases between. CDR1 is SGHVS and CDR2 is FQNEAQ in the germline V gene. The CDR3 runs 16 residues. The CDR3 DNA is TGTGCCAGCAGCTTATTCGGGGGCGGGGTGAACACTGAAGCTTTCTTT. Amino acids: CASSLFGGGVNTEAFF. Combining the CDR3 with reference TRBV7-8 and TRBJ1-1 gives the whole variable domain GAGVSQSPRYKVAKRGQDVALRCDPISGHVSLFWYQQALGQGPEFLTYFQNEAQLDKSGLPSDRFFAERPEGSVSTLKIQRTQQEDSAVYLCASSLFGGGVNTEAFFGQGTRLTVV.

CDR3 sequence: CASSPSLSLPGAFF. CDR3 DNA sequence: TGTGCCAGCAGTCCCTCGCTGTCACTCCCGGGAGCTTTCTTT. The V call is TRBV12-3 or TRBV12-4, the J call TRBJ1-1; D is undetermined. Trimming removed 5 bases from V and 10 bases from J, with 20 bases in between. The CDR3 spans 14 residues.

In this sample, this clonotype turned up many times. This chain links TRBV12-3 or TRBV12-4 with TRBJ1-6; TRBD1 agrees at 10 bases. After removal of 6 bases from V and 9 bases from J, the junction contained 2 bases not matched to a gene. The CDR3 has 13 residues. The CDR3, as DNA: TGTGCCAGCAGGGGGACAGGGGTTTCACCCCTCCACTTT. This encodes CASRGTGVSPLHF.

This chain uses TRBV4-3 with TRBJ1-1; unclear D gene. Trimming cost V 3 bases and J 1 base, with 9 bases left between them. The germline V gene encodes CDR1 LGHNA and CDR2 YSLEER. CDR3 length: 14 amino acids. CDR3 nucleotide sequence: TGCGCCAGCAGCCAGAAAAGTTCGAACACTGAAGCTTTCTTT. The encoded protein is CASSQKSSNTEAFF.

This clonotype appeared a few times. The chain has TRBV12-3 or TRBV12-4 and TRBJ2-7; D tentatively reads TRBD1 or TRBD2 (5 bases each). The CDR3 totals 14 residues. The V end was cut by 7 bases, the J end by 6 bases, with 19 bases between. This CDR3 reads CASTLQARGSEQYF. The CDR3 coding sequence is TGTGCCAGCACTCTACAGGCTCGTGGGAGCGAGCAGTACTTC.

This clonotype appeared many times. The chain recombines TRBV12-3 or TRBV12-4 with TRBJ2-2; D gene ambiguous. V gave up 3 bases and J gave up 0 bases, with 11 bases separating them. This CDR3 comprises 16 residues. In DNA, the CDR3 is TGTGCCAGCAGTTTTGACTCTTATCCGAACACCGGGGAGCTGTTTTTT. The encoded protein is CASSFDSYPNTGELFF.

This clonotype was found many times. J is TRBJ1-1 and V is TRBV6-2 or TRBV6-3; 7 bases are a match to TRBD1. The CDR3 loop spans 18 amino acids. Per germline, CDR1 MNHEY and CDR2 SVGEGT. J was trimmed by 4 bases and V by 8 bases; bases with no gene match: 22. CDR3 DNA: TGTGCCAGCGGTTTCTCGAGGGACAGCCTGTCTGGGAGCACTGAAGCTTTCTTT. Translated: CASGFSRDSLSGSTEAFF.

The chain uses TRBV7-2 and TRBJ2-1; D is perhaps TRBD1 (6 bases). CDR1 SGHTA and CDR2 FQGNSA come from the germline V gene. This CDR3 has 15 residues. Between the trimmed V and J ends, which lost 6 bases and 7 bases, there was a span of 19 bases. The CDR3 coding sequence is TGTGCCAGCAGTCTTACAGGGAGAAGAACTAATGAGCAGTTCTTC. It specifies CASSLTGRRTNEQFF.

A few counts support this clonotype. The chain joins TRBV7-2 to TRBJ2-4; D remains ambiguous. Germline-derived CDR1 and CDR2 are SGHTA and FQGNSA. This CDR3 is 11 amino acids long. Trimming cost V 5 bases and J 5 bases, with 4 bases left between them. CDR3 DNA: TGTGCCAGCAGCACGGAAAACATTCAGTACTTC. This codes for CASSTENIQYF.

This sequence joins TRBV6-2 or TRBV6-3 and TRBJ1-1; D may be TRBD1 (6 bases). Germline V gives CDR1 MNHEY, CDR2 SVGEGT. The CDR3 consists of 18 residues. V lost 4 bases and J 0 bases, leaving 21 bases between the germline ends. This chain's CDR3 is CASSSFRGRGQMNTEAFF. The CDR3 region has the DNA TGTGCCAGCAGTTCCTTCAGGGGTAGGGGACAAATGAACACTGAAGCTTTCTTT.